Each of the 14 T cell receptor beta chains below was sequenced from the same sample in a study of T cell responses to AZD1222 COVID-19 vaccine. Method: immunoSEQ multiplex PCR; TCRdb's copy keeps in-frame clones and lacks some. The table records around 95,000 clones, less than 90% of them present only once. The sample consisted of peripheral blood, taken on day 0 of AZD1222 vaccination. The receptors shown here come from an adult in good health.

The V call is TRBV5-1, the J call TRBJ2-2, with 9 positions matching TRBD2. This CDR3 has 18 amino acids. Germline V gives CDR1 SGHRS, CDR2 YFSETQ. The junction had 16 bases not matched to a gene; V was cut back by 4 bases and J by 6 bases. The CDR3 DNA follows: TGCGCCAGCAGCCCCGACGTGGCGGGAGGGCCGGGCTCCGGGGAGCTGTTTTTT. Amino acids: CASSPDVAGGPGSGELFF.

V and J are TRBV9 and TRBJ2-7; TRBD1 matches 8 bases. CDR3 length: 15 residues. Germline CDR1 and CDR2: SGDLS and YYNGEE. J gave up 4 bases and V 4 bases, and 10 bases lay outside the gene matches. The CDR3 spells CASSPPGTGVYEQYF. The CDR3 bases are TGTGCCAGCAGCCCCCCCGGGACAGGAGTTTACGAGCAGTACTTC. Full variable domain (rest looked up from reference TRBV9 and TRBJ2-7): DSGVTQTPKHLITATGQRVTLRCSPRSGDLSVYWYQQSLDQGLQFLIQYYNGEERAKGNILERFSAQQFPDLHSELNLSSLELGDSALYFCASSPPGTGVYEQYFGPGTRLTVT.

The V and J genes are TRBV2 and TRBJ1-2; D is ambiguous. Trimming cost V 4 bases and J 8 bases, with 14 bases left between them. The CDR3 is made up of 13 amino acids. The V gene's germline CDR1 is SNHLY and CDR2 FYNNEI. CDR3 sequence (DNA): TGTGCCAGCAGTGGGACGGCCAGAGAGGGCTACACCTTC. Translation gives CASSGTAREGYTF.

CDR3 amino acids: CASSLRGEGSNQPQHF. CDR3 nucleotide sequence: TGTGCCAGCAGCTTAAGGGGTGAGGGGAGCAATCAGCCCCAGCATTTT. V and J are TRBV7-2 and TRBJ1-5, with D possibly matching TRBD1 (5 bases). The V gene lost 2 bases and the J gene lost 1 base, with 12 bases spanning the gap. Per the germline V gene, CDR1 is SGHTA and CDR2 is FQGNSA. The CDR3 is 16 residues long.

The rearrangement uses TRBV19 and TRBJ2-1; maybe TRBD2 (6 bases). The CDR3 extends over 17 amino acids. Germline lookup yields CDR1 LNHDA and CDR2 SQIVND (reference sequence). Trimming took off 4 bases at V and 7 bases at J, with 23 bases between the two ends. The CDR3 protein is CASSTNPTSPRANEQFF. CDR3 DNA sequence: TGTGCCAGTAGTACTAATCCTACTAGCCCGAGGGCAAATGAGCAGTTCTTC.

The rearrangement uses TRBV6-4 and TRBJ1-1; D is possibly TRBD1 (5 bases). The germline V gene has CDR1 MRHNA and CDR2 SNTAGT. The CDR3 length is 12 residues. V lost 4 bases and J lost 5, with 8 bases in between. DNA of the CDR3: TGTGCCAGCAGTGGAAGGGGAACTGAAGCTTTCTTT. Encoded protein: CASSGRGTEAFF.

The chain recombines TRBV7-8 with TRBJ1-1; 7 bases match TRBD1. Germline V gives CDR1 SGHVS, CDR2 FQNEAQ. This CDR3 region has 14 residues. V gave up 5 bases and J gave up 4 bases; unmatched junction bases: 7. CDR3 sequence: CASSLGTVGTEAFF. The CDR3 DNA reads as TGTGCCAGCAGCCTGGGGACAGTGGGCACTGAAGCTTTCTTT. Filled out from reference TRBV7-8 and TRBJ1-1, the complete variable domain reads GAGVSQSPRYKVAKRGQDVALRCDPISGHVSLFWYQQALGQGPEFLTYFQNEAQLDKSGLPSDRFFAERPEGSVSTLKIQRTQQEDSAVYLCASSLGTVGTEAFFGQGTRLTVV.

J is TRBJ2-1 and V is TRBV9, with 14 bases that match TRBD2. The V and J ends lost 2 bases and 9 bases, in that order; junction bases with no gene match: 10. The CDR3 extends over 17 amino acids. Per the germline V gene, CDR1 is SGDLS and CDR2 is YYNGEE. CDR3 amino acids: CASSVGGLAGEFGEQFF. CDR3 coding DNA: TGTGCCAGCAGCGTGGGGGGACTAGCGGGAGAATTTGGTGAGCAGTTCTTC.

V gene TRBV3-1 (or the pseudogene TRBV3-2) combines with J gene TRBJ2-3; D might be TRBD2 (6 bases). CDR1 LGHDT and CDR2 YNNKEL come from the germline V gene (reference sequence). This CDR3 is built from 16 residues. V lost 0 bases and J 0 bases, leaving 10 bases between the germline ends. CDR3 DNA sequence: TGTGCCAGCAGCCAAGAGGGACTGACTAGCACAGATACGCAGTATTTT. Its protein is CASSQEGLTSTDTQYF.

This rearrangement joins TRBV9 to TRBJ2-1; TRBD2 agrees at 9 bases. Looked up from germline, CDR1 is SGDLS and CDR2 is YYNGEE. The trim removed 2 bases at V and 6 bases at J, leaving 6 bases unmatched. There are 15 residues in the CDR3. CDR3 in amino acids: CASSVGGRESNEQFF. CDR3 sequence (DNA): TGTGCCAGCAGCGTGGGCGGGAGGGAATCCAATGAGCAGTTCTTC.

The chain carries TRBV6-5 and TRBJ2-7, with D possibly matching TRBD2 (6 bases). The germline gives CDR1 MNHEY, CDR2 SVGAGI. This CDR3 is built from 12 residues. Trimming removed 6 bases from V and 9 bases from J, with 15 bases in between. CDR3 sequence: CASRGGALGQYF. The CDR3 DNA reads as TGTGCCAGCAGGGGAGGCGCTCTTGGGCAGTACTTC.

This clone came up once. The V call is TRBV5-4, the J call TRBJ2-7; D is uncertain. Germline CDR1 SGHNT, CDR2 YYREEE (reference sequence). CDR3 length equals 14 residues. V was cut by 0 bases and J by 6 bases, with 13 bases left in between. CDR3 nucleotides: TGTGCCAGCAGCTTGGGCGACGGCCTGAGCGAGCAGTACTTC. Residues: CASSLGDGLSEQYF.

This chain joins TRBV5-8 and TRBJ1-3, with D hard to call. The CDR3 length is 12 residues. The germline V and J ends were trimmed by 3 bases and 8 bases, with 9 bases remaining between them. Per germline, CDR1 SGHTS and CDR2 YDEGEE. CDR3 sequence: CASSSGPYTIYF. CDR3 DNA sequence: TGTGCCAGCAGCTCGGGCCCGTACACCATATATTTT.

The V gene is TRBV7-9, the J gene TRBJ1-2; D is ambiguous. CDR1 and CDR2 (germline): SEHNR, FQNEAQ (reference sequence). This CDR3 is 14 amino acids long. V was pared by 1 base and J by 8 bases, with 14 bases between. The DNA of the CDR3 is TGTGCCAGCAGCTTAGGTGCTTTCGAGGAAGGCTACACCTTC. Encoded protein: CASSLGAFEEGYTF.